This T cell receptor (beta chain) was documented in a study of lymphopenia after photon versus proton radiotherapy. Whole-study findings and limits: A bigger post-nadir fall in TCR diversity correlated inversely with survival time in deceased patients. Only patients who died were analyzed for survival; proton advantage is unproven. After the lymphocyte nadir, photon-treated repertoires showed oligoclonal expansion, especially of CD8+ Temra cells. Relative stability marked proton patients; photon patients lost diversity and naive cells.

Only in-frame clones appear in the TCRdb table, and some are missing; sequencing was by immunoSEQ multiplex PCR. The sample contains 68,000 or so clones, just over 90% of which appear only once. The junction had 12 bases not matched to a gene; V was cut back by 3 bases and J by 7 bases. Germline lookup yields CDR1 SNHLY and CDR2 FYNNEI. The CDR3 loop spans 18 amino acids. Concerning this clone: The antigen is unknown.

The sequence was collected from an older woman with pancreatic cancer. The source was peripheral blood, collected from a patient treated with photon-based radiotherapy. The rearrangement links TRBV2 to TRBJ2-1; 13 positions agree with TRBD2. CDR3 DNA sequence: TGTGCCAGCAGTGATTCACTAGCGGGAGGGCCCGTTCGGAATGAGCAGTTCTTC. It encodes CASSDSLAGGPVRNEQFF.